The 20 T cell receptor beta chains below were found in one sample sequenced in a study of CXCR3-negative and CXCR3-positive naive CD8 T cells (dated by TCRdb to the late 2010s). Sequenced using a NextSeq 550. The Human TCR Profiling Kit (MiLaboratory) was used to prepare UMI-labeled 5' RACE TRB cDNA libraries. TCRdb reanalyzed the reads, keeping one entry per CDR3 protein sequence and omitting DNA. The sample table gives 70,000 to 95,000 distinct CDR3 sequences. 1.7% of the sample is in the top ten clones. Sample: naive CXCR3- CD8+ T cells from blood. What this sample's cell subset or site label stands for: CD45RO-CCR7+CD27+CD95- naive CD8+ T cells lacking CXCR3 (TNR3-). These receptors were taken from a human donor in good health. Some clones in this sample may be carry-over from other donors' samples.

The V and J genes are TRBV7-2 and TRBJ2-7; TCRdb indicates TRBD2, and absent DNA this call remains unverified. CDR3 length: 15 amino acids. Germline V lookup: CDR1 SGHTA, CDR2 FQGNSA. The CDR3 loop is CASSLEVSRGYEQYF.

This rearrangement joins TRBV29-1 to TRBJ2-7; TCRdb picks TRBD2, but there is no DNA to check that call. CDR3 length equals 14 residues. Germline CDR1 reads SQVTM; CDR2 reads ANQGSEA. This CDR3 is CSVETGTSGLVQYF.

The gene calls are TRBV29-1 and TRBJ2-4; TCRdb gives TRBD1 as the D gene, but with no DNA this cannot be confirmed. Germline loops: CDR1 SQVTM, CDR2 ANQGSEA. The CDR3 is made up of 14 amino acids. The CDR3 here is CSVVTGAGENIQYF.

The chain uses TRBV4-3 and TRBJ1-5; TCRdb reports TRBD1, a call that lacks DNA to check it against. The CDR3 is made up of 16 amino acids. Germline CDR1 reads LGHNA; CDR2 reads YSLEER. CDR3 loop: CASSQLSGTGGQPQHF.

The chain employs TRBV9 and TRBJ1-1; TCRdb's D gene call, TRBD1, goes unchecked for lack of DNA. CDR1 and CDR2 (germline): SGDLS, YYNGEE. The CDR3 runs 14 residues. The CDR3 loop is CASSAGQVNTEDFF.

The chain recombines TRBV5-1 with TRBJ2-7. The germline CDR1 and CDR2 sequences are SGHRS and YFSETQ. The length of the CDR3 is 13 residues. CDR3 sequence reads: CASSGLSSYEQYF.

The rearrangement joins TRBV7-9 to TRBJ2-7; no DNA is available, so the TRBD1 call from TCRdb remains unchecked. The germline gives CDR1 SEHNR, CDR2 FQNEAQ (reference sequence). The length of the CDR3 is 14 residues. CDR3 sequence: CASSSTGTAYEQYF.

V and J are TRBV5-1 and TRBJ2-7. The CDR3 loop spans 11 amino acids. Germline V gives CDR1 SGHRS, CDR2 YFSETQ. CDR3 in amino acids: CASSFQDEQYF.

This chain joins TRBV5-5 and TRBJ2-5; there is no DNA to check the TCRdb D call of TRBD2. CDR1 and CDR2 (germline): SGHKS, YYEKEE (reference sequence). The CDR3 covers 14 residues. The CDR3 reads CASGPDQRRETQYF.

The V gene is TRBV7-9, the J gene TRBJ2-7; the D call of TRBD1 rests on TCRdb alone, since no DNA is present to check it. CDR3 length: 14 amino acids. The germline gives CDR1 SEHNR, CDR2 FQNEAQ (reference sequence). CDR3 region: CASSSPEGAHEQYF.

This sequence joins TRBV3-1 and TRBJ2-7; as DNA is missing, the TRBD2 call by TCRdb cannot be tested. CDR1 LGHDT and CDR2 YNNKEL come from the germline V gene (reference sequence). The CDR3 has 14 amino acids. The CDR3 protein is CASSYGLVSYEQYF.

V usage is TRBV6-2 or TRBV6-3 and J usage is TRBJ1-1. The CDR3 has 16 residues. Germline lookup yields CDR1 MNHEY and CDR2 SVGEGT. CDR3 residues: CASSYEGSLMNTEAFF.

The CDR3 here is CAISDSGSTREQYF. The chain has TRBV10-3 and TRBJ2-7. The germline V gene has CDR1 ENHRY and CDR2 SYGVKD. This CDR3 has 14 residues.

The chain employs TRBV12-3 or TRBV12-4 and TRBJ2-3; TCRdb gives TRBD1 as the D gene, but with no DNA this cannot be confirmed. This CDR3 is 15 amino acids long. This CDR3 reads CASSFLGVFSDTQYF.

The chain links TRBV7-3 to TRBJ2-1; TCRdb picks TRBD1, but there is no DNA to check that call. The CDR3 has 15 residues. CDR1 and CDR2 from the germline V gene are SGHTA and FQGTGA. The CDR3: CASSLIGGGYNEQFF.

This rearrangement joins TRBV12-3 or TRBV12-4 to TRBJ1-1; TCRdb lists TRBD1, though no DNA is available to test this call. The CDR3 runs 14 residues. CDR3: CASSSTGIGTEAFF.

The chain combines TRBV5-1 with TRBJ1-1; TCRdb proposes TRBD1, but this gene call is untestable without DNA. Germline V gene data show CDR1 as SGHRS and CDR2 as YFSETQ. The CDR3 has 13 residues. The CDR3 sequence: CASTQGGYTEAFF.

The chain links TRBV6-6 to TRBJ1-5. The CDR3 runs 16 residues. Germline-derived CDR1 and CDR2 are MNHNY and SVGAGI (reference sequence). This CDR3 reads CASSYSSDIRNQPQHF.

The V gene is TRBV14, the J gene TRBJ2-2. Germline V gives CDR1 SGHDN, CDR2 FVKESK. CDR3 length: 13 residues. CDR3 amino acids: CASSQVGPRELFF. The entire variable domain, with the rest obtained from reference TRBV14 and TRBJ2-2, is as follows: EAGVTQFPSHSVIEKGQTVTLRCDPISGHDNLYWYRRVMGKEIKFLLHFVKESKQDESGMPNNRFLAERTGGTYSTLKVQPAELEDSGVYFCASSQVGPRELFFGEGSRLTVL.

CDR3 sequence: CAISEQGADTEAFF. The chain combines TRBV10-3 with TRBJ1-1; TCRdb indicates TRBD1, and absent DNA this call remains unverified. Germline values: CDR1 ENHRY, CDR2 SYGVKD. The CDR3 has 14 residues.